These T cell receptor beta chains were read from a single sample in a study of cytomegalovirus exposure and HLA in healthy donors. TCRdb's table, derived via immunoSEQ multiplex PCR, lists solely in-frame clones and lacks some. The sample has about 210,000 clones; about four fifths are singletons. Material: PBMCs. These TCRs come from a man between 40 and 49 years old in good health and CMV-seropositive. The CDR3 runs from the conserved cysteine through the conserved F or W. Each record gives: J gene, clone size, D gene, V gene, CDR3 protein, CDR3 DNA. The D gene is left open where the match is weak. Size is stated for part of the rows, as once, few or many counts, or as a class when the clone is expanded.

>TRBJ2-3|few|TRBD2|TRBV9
CASSPRWLAGGAGSTDTQYF
TGTGCCAGCAGCCCGAGGTGGCTAGCGGGAGGTGCGGGTAGCACAGATACGCAGTATTTT
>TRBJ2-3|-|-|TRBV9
CASSGSIKTSTDTQYF
TGTGCCAGCAGCGGATCTATCAAGACTAGCACAGATACGCAGTATTTT
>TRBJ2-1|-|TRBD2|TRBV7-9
CASSLEGGSWNEQFF
TGTGCCAGCAGCTTAGAAGGCGGGAGTTGGAATGAGCAGTTCTTC
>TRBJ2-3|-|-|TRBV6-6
CAIRRGEAGTDTQYF
TGTGCCATCCGGAGGGGCGAGGCGGGCACAGATACGCAGTATTTT
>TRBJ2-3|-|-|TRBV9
CASSAGGALADTQYF
TGTGCCAGCAGCGCCGGTGGGGCTTTAGCAGATACGCAGTATTTT
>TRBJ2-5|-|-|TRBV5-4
CASSLGGWGGAGATQYF
TGTGCCAGCAGCTTGGGGGGGTGGGGAGGCGCGGGGGCGACCCAGTACTTC
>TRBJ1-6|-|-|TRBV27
CASSLWGQRGYNSPLHF
TGTGCCAGCAGTTTATGGGGCCAACGGGGGTATAATTCACCCCTCCACTTT
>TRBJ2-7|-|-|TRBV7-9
CASSLSAGTPLYEQYF
TGTGCCAGCAGTCTATCCGCCGGGACACCCCTTTACGAGCAGTACTTC
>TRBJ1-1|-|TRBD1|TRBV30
CAWSSQGKGTEAFF
TGTGCCTGGAGTTCACAGGGGAAGGGCACTGAAGCTTTCTTT
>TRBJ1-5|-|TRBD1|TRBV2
CAIGTANQPQHF
TGTGCCATCGGGACAGCAAATCAGCCCCAGCATTTT
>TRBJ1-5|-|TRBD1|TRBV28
CASTSGQGEQPQHF
TGTGCCAGCACTTCAGGACAGGGAGAGCAGCCCCAGCATTTT
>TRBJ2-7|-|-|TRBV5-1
CASTLDGTYEQYF
TGCGCCAGCACCCTGGACGGGACCTACGAGCAGTACTTC
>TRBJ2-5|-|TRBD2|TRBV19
CASRTSGFSGTQYF
TGTGCCAGCCGGACTAGCGGCTTTTCAGGGACCCAGTACTTC
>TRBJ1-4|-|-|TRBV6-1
CASSEAGQLKATNEKLFF
TGTGCCAGCAGTGAAGCGGGGCAGCTAAAGGCAACTAATGAAAAACTGTTTTTT
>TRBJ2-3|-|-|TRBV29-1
CSVLVTGTQYF
TGCAGCGTCTTAGTGACAGGTACGCAGTATTTT
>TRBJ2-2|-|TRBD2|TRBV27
CASSSRLAGVTGELFF
TGTGCCAGCAGTTCGAGGCTAGCGGGAGTCACCGGGGAGCTGTTTTTT
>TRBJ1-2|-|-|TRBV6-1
CASSEDPGFQGRGYTF
TGTGCCAGCAGTGAAGATCCGGGATTCCAAGGACGGGGCTACACCTTC
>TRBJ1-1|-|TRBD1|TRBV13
CASSSGQGRRPEAFF
TGTGCCAGCAGCTCCGGACAGGGGAGAAGGCCTGAAGCTTTCTTT
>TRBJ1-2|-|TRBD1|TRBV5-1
CASSKLPGQDEGYTF
TGCGCCAGCAGCAAGCTTCCGGGACAGGATGAGGGCTACACCTTC
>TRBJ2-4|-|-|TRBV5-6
CASSVGQGLNIQYF
TGTGCCAGCAGCGTGGGTCAGGGCCTGAACATTCAGTACTTC
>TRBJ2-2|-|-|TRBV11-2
CASSLSVTGELFF
TGTGCCAGCAGCTTATCAGTCACCGGGGAGCTGTTTTTT
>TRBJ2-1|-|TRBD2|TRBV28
CTAGGSYNEQFF
TGTACTGCGGGGGGCTCCTACAATGAGCAGTTCTTC
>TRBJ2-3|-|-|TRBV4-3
CASSKGRTVGTDTQYF
TGCGCCAGCAGCAAAGGCCGTACGGTGGGCACAGATACGCAGTATTTT
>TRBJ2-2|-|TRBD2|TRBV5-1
CASSFPRTSGNYGAGELFF
TGCGCCAGCAGCTTTCCAAGGACTAGCGGGAACTATGGGGCTGGGGAGCTGTTTTTT
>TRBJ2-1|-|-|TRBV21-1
CASTKSGRANNEQFF
TGTGCCAGCACTAAAAGCGGGAGGGCCAACAATGAGCAGTTCTTC
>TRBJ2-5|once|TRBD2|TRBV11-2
CASSLVSGYQETQYF
TGTGCCAGCAGCTTGGTTAGCGGGTACCAAGAGACCCAGTACTTC
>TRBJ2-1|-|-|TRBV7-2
CASSWGGTGYNEQFF
TGTGCCAGCAGCTGGGGCGGGACTGGGTACAATGAGCAGTTCTTC
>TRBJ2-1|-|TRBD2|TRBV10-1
CASTTSGADRVYNEQFF
TGCGCCAGCACTACTAGCGGGGCGGATAGGGTCTACAATGAGCAGTTCTTC
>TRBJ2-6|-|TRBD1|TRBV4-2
CASSQEGGQGAGANVLTF
TGTGCCAGCAGCCAAGAGGGGGGACAGGGGGCTGGGGCCAACGTCCTGACTTTC
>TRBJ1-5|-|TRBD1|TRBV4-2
CASSQKQGSNQPQHF
TGTGCCAGCAGCCAGAAACAGGGGAGCAATCAGCCCCAGCATTTT
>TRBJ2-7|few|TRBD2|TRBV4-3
CASSQGLAGASEQYF
TGCGCCAGCAGCCAAGGACTAGCGGGAGCTAGCGAGCAGTACTTC
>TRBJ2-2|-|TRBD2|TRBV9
CASSVVGGVNTGELFF
TGTGCCAGCAGCGTAGTGGGGGGGGTTAACACCGGGGAGCTGTTTTTT
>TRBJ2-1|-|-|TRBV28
CASSLTQGDRWYNEQFF
TGTGCCAGCAGTCTGACCCAAGGAGACCGGTGGTACAATGAGCAGTTCTTC
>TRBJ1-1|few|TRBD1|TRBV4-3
CASSQQNRGIMNTEAFF
TGCGCCAGCAGCCAGCAAAACAGGGGGATCATGAACACTGAAGCTTTCTTT
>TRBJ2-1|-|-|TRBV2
CASSDTLISTYNEQFF
TGTGCCAGCAGTGATACCCTCATAAGCACCTACAATGAGCAGTTCTTC
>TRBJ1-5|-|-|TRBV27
CASSSVRGNQPQHF
TGTGCCAGCAGTTCCGTGAGGGGCAATCAGCCCCAGCATTTT